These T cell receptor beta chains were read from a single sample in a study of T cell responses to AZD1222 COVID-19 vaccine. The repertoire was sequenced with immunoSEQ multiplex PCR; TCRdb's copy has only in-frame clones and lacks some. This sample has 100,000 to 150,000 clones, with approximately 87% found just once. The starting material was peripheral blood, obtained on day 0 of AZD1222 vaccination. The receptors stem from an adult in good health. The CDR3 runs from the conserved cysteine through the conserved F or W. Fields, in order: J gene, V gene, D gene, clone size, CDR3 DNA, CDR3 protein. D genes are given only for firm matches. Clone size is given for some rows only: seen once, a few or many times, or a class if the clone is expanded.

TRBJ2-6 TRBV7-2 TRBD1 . TGTGCCAGCAGCTCAACCGGGACAGGGGATGGGGTGGAGGCCAACGTCCTGACTTTC CASSSTGTGDGVEANVLTF
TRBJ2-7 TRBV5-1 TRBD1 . TGCGCCAGCAGTCGACAGGGTACCTACGAGCAGTACTTC CASSRQGTYEQYF
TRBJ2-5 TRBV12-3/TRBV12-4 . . TGTGCCAGCAGTTTAGGAGAGACCCAGTACTTC CASSLGETQYF
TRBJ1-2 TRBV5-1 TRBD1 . TGCGCCAGCAGCTTGTCTTCCACAGGGGATGGCTACACCTTC CASSLSSTGDGYTF
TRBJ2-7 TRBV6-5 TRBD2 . TGTGCCAGCAGTTTGCTAGCGGGAGGCTACGAGCAGTACTTC CASSLLAGGYEQYF
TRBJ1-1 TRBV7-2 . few TGTGCCAGCAAACAGGACGGACTGAACACTGAAGCTTTCTTT CASKQDGLNTEAFF
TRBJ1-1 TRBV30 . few TGTGCCTGGTCTAGTCGGCGCACTGAAGCTTTCTTT CAWSSRRTEAFF
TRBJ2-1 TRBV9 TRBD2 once TGTGCCAGCAGCGCGACGAGCGGGAGCTCCTACAATGAGCAGTTCTTC CASSATSGSSYNEQFF
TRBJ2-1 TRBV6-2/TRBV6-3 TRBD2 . TGTGCCAGCAGTTACCCGACAGGAGCGGGACTAGCGGGACCTGAGCAGTTCTTC CASSYPTGAGLAGPEQFF
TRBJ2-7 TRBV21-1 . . TGTGCCCTCAGGGGTAGGGTACGCGAGCAGTACTTC CALRGRVREQYF
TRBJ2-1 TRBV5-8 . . TGTGCCAGCAGCTCCCTCAGGGGCGACGAGCAGTTCTTC CASSSLRGDEQFF
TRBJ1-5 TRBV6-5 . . TGTGCCAGCAGCGGATCAAGAAACAATCAGCCCCAGCATTTT CASSGSRNNQPQHF
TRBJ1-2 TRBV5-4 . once TGTGCCAGCAGCTTGGGGGGGGCCGCTAACTATGGCTACACCTTC CASSLGGAANYGYTF
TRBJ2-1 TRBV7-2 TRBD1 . TGTGCCAGCAGCGGAACCCGGGACAGCCACTACAATGAGCAGTTCTTC CASSGTRDSHYNEQFF
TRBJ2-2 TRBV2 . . TGTGCCAGCAGAGAATCCGGGACCAAAACCGGGGAGCTGTTTTTT CASRESGTKTGELFF
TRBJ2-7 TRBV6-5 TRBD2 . TGTGCCAGCAGTCCCTGGAGCGGGAGAATATACGAGCAGTACTTC CASSPWSGRIYEQYF
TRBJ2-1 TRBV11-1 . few TGTGCCAGCAGCAACCTCGGGACTCACCTAAATGAGCAGTTCTTC CASSNLGTHLNEQFF
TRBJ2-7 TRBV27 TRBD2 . TGTGCCAGCAGACGAGCGGGACCCTACGAGCAGTACTTC CASRRAGPYEQYF
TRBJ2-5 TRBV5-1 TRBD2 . TGCGCCAGCAGCTCCGGGACTAGCGGGAGCCGGGAGACCCAGTACTTC CASSSGTSGSRETQYF
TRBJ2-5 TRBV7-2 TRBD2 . TGTGCCAGCAGCCAGGGACTAGCGGGAGGGTCAGAGACCCAGTACTTC CASSQGLAGGSETQYF
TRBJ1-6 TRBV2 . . TGTGCCAGCATCGGTAGGGCAGGGGTGAATTCACCCCTCCACTTT CASIGRAGVNSPLHF
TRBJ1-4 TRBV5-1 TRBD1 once TGCGCCAGCAGCCCACAGGGGTATGGAGAAAAACTGTTTTTT CASSPQGYGEKLFF
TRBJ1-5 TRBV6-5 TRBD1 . TGTGCCAGCATGAAGGACAGGGTAGGGAATCAGCCCCAGCATTTT CASMKDRVGNQPQHF
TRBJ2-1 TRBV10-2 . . TGCGCCAGCAGTGTGGTTGATGAGCAGTTCTTC CASSVVDEQFF
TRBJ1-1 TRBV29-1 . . TGCAGCGCCCCAGGGGAGACTGAAGCTTTCTTT CSAPGETEAFF
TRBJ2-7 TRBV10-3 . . TGTGCCATCAGTGAGTTACTAGCCGTCTCCTACGAGCAGTACTTC CAISELLAVSYEQYF
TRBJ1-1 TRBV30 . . TGTGCCTGGACGTCCGGGGGGACTGAAGCTTTCTTT CAWTSGGTEAFF
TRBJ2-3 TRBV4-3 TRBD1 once TGCGCCAGCAGCCCAGGACAGGGTTTTACAGATACGCAGTATTTT CASSPGQGFTDTQYF
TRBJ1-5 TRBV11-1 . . TGTGCCAGCAGCTTGAACAGAAATCAGCCCCAGCATTTT CASSLNRNQPQHF
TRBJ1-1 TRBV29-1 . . TGCAGCGTTGAAGCGTGGGGTACTGAAGCTTTCTTT CSVEAWGTEAFF
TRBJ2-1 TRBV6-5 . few TGTGCCAGCAGTCCTCGGGAAGAATACAATGAGCAGTTCTTC CASSPREEYNEQFF
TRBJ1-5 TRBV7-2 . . TGTGCCAGCAGCGACCTTAGAAATCAGCCCCAGCATTTT CASSDLRNQPQHF
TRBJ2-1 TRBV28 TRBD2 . TGTGCCAGCAGTCTAGCGGGACTTGTCCATGAGCAGTTCTTC CASSLAGLVHEQFF
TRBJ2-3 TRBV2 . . TGTGCCAGCAGAACAAGTACAGATACGCAGTATTTT CASRTSTDTQYF
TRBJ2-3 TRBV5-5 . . TGTGCCAGCAGCGCCCAACTAGTAATAGAGCCAGATACGCAGTATTTT CASSAQLVIEPDTQYF
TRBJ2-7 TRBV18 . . TGTGCCAGCTCATCGTCGGGAACCTACGAGCAGTACTTC CASSSSGTYEQYF
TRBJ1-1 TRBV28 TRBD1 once TGTGCCAGCAGTTTAACAGGGGGCAGCACTGAAGCTTTCTTT CASSLTGGSTEAFF
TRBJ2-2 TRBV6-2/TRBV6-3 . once TGTGTCAGCAGTCCATACAGCGGGCGCACCGGGGAGCTGTTTTTT CVSSPYSGRTGELFF
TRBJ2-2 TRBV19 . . TGTGCCAGTAGTATGGGGCTTAACACCGGGGAGCTGTTTTTT CASSMGLNTGELFF
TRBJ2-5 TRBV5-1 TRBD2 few TGCGCCAGCAGTTTTGTTGCCCCGGGGGGGGAGACCCAGTACTTC CASSFVAPGGETQYF
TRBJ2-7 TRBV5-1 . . TGCGCCAGCAGCTTGATCGGAACAGGCCCCGAGCAGTACTTC CASSLIGTGPEQYF
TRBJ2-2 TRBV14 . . TGTGCCAGCAGCCCTTTCTTCGGGGGTAACACCGGGGAGCTGTTTTTT CASSPFFGGNTGELFF
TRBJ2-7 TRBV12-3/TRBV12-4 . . TGTGCCAGCAGTTTAGAGGACACCTACGAGCAGTACTTC CASSLEDTYEQYF
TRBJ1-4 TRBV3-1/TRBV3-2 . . TGTGCCAGCAGCCAAGAATGGGGTCCCGGAAAACTGTTTTTT CASSQEWGPGKLFF
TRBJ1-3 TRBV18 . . TGTGCCAGCTCACCACGACCAACCATCGTGGGGGCAGGATCTGGAAACACCATATATTTT CASSPRPTIVGAGSGNTIYF
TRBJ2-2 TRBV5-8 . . TGTGCCAGCAGCTTGATACCCGGGGAGCTGTTTTTT CASSLIPGELFF
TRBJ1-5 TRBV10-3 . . TGTGCCATCAGTGAGCCCCCGTCGAGGGGACGCAATCAGCCCCAGCATTTT CAISEPPSRGRNQPQHF
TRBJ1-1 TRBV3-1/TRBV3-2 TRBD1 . TGTGCCAGCAGCCCCGGACAGGCGAACACTGAAGCTTTCTTT CASSPGQANTEAFF
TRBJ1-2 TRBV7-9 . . TGTGCCAGCCACTTACAGGGTCAAATAAACTATGGCTACACCTTC CASHLQGQINYGYTF
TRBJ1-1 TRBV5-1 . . TGCGCCAGCAGCCTTTCGGCAGGGAACACTGAAGCTTTCTTT CASSLSAGNTEAFF
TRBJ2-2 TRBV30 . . TGTGCCTGGAACGTCCAGGGACTCCGGGCACTGTTTTTT CAWNVQGLRALFF
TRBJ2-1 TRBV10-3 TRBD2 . TGTGCCATCAGGGATGGGACTAGCGGGCGTAACAATGAGCAGTTCTTC CAIRDGTSGRNNEQFF
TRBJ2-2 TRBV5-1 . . TGCGCCAGCAGCCCGGACCTACCGGAGGAGCTGTTTTTT CASSPDLPEELFF
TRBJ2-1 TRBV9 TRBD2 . TGTGCCAGCAGCGCCTCAGCGGGAGGGCCACATGAGCAGTTCTTC CASSASAGGPHEQFF
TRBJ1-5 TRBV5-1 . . TGCGCCAGCAGCTTGGAACCACCTGGGAATAGCAATCAGCCCCAGCATTTT CASSLEPPGNSNQPQHF
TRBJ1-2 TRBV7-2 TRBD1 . TGTGCCAGCAGCTTAGGCGGGACAGGGTACTATGGCTACACCTTC CASSLGGTGYYGYTF
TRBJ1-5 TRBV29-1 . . TGCAGCGTTGAAGTATCCCCCAATCAGCCCCAGCATTTT CSVEVSPNQPQHF
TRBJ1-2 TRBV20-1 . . TGCAGTGCTAGTCCCGGGGGCGACTATGGCTACACCTTC CSASPGGDYGYTF
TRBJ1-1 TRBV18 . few TGTGCCAGCTCACCGAAGGGTACAGAAGCTTTCTTT CASSPKGTEAFF